This is a list of T cell receptor beta chains from one sample in a study of T cells in Graves' hyperthyroidism and ophthalmopathy. TCRdb analysed the multiplex PCR reads with MiXCR anew, one entry per CDR3 protein. This sample has about 270,000 distinct CDR3 sequences, with 25% to 30% found just once. The sequencing sample was made of blood. The receptors were sampled from a middle-aged man with Graves' hyperthyroidism that later progressed to Graves' ophthalmopathy. CDR3s include the opening cysteine and the closing phenylalanine or tryptophan. D genes are given only for firm matches. A row's size may be missing; if present it is once, few, many or a size class.

D	V	J	size	DNA	CDR3
NA	TRBV28	TRBJ2-5	many	TGTGCCAGCAGTTCCCCGGGGTTGGGTAGGGTAGAGACCCAGTACTTC	CASSSPGLGRVETQYF
NA	TRBV5-1	TRBJ2-7	few	TGCGCCAGCAGCCAAAACAGGGACTACAACTACGAGCAGTACTTC	CASSQNRDYNYEQYF
TRBD2	TRBV28	TRBJ2-4	many	TGTGCCAGCAGTAAACGGACTAGCGGGAGTAAAACCAAAAACATTCAGTACTTC	CASSKRTSGSKTKNIQYF
NA	TRBV24-1	TRBJ2-7	many	TGTGCCACCAGTGCCGTCAGTTCCGAGCAGTACTTC	CATSAVSSEQYF
NA	TRBV7-2	TRBJ1-1	many	TGTGCCAGCAGCTTAGTAATCAGGGGCGACACTGAAGCTTCCTTT	CASSLVIRGDTEASF
NA	TRBV5-4	TRBJ1-2	many	TGTGCCAGCAGCTCGGACGGCGGAATCACCTTC	CASSSDGGITF
NA	TRBV15	TRBJ2-5	NA	TGTGCCACCAGCAGAGGTGGGGAGACCCAGTACTTC	CATSRGGETQYF
NA	TRBV12-3/TRBV12-4	TRBJ2-2	NA	TGTGCCAGCAGTTTAGATCCCTGGCCCGGGGAGCTGTTTTTT	CASSLDPWPGELFF
NA	TRBV29-1	TRBJ1-1	many	TGCAGCAACGGCAGCCCTACAGGGACCATGAACACTGAAGCTTTCTTT	CSNGSPTGTMNTEAFF
TRBD1	TRBV10-3	TRBJ1-1	many	TGTGCCATCAGTCAAAGGACAGGGCTTCTGAACACTGAAGCTTTCTTT	CAISQRTGLLNTEAFF
NA	TRBV29-1	TRBJ1-1	many	TGCAGCGTTGGGACCGGACAGACTGAAGCTTTCTTT	CSVGTGQTEAFF
NA	TRBV5-1	TRBJ1-6	few	TGCGCCAGCAGCTTTTTACGGATTAATTCACCCCTCCACTTT	CASSFLRINSPLHF
NA	TRBV29-1	TRBJ1-2	many	TGCAGCGTTACGCACCTTAACTATGGCTACACCTTC	CSVTHLNYGYTF
TRBD2	TRBV2	TRBJ2-2	many	TGTGCCAGCAGCCACCGTAGAGGACTAGCGGAGAACACCGGGGAGCTGTTTTTT	CASSHRRGLAENTGELFF
NA	TRBV7-2	TRBJ1-5	many	TGTGCCAGCAGCCCAGCGGGGGGTCAGCCCCAGCATTTT	CASSPAGGQPQHF
NA	TRBV28	TRBJ1-1	NA	TGTGCCAGCAGTCTACAGTCAGGTAGGCCGCGGTTCGACACTGAAGCTTTCTTT	CASSLQSGRPRFDTEAFF
TRBD2	TRBV7-2	TRBJ2-5	few	TGTGCCAGCAGCCACCCATCGACTAGCGGGAGAGGGACCCAGTACTTC	CASSHPSTSGRGTQYF
TRBD2	TRBV12-3/TRBV12-4	TRBJ2-7	many	TGTGCCAGCAGGAGAGCGGGACTCCGCTACGAGCAGTACTTC	CASRRAGLRYEQYF
NA	TRBV27	TRBJ2-7	NA	TGTGCCAGCAGTGAAAGGGGGAGTCTCTACGAGCAGTACTTC	CASSERGSLYEQYF
NA	TRBV5-1	TRBJ2-7	many	TGCGCCAGCAGCCCTACGAGGTTCCCGAACTCCTACGAGCAGTACTTC	CASSPTRFPNSYEQYF
NA	TRBV6-1	TRBJ1-2	NA	TGTGCCAGCAGTGAAGGGGCAGTTCCTGGCTACACCTTC	CASSEGAVPGYTF
NA	TRBV20-1	TRBJ2-5	many	TGCAGTGCCTCTTCCGGGACACTCCAAGAGACCCAGTACTTC	CSASSGTLQETQYF
TRBD1	TRBV11-2	TRBJ1-1	NA	TGTGCCAGCAGCCCTCCACAGGGGAGAGGAAGGGATACTGAAGCTTTCTTT	CASSPPQGRGRDTEAFF
NA	TRBV5-5	TRBJ2-5	many	TGTGCCAGCCATCGGGACCAAATAATGTGGACCCAGTACTTC	CASHRDQIMWTQYF
TRBD2	TRBV6-4	TRBJ2-2	NA	TGTGCCAGCTGTGGGTCGGCGGGAGTCGTCCCAAACACCGGGGAGCTGTTTTTT	CASCGSAGVVPNTGELFF
NA	TRBV5-1	TRBJ2-4	many	TGCGCCAGCAGCTTGCGGGGAAACATTCAGTACTTC	CASSLRGNIQYF
NA	TRBV11-3	TRBJ2-5	many	TGTGCCAGCAGCTTAGATAGCGGAGGGGTCCCCCAAGAGACCCAGTACTTC	CASSLDSGGVPQETQYF
TRBD1	TRBV6-1	TRBJ1-3	many	TGTGCCAGCAGTACGAACACAGGGGCCGGAAACACCATATATTTT	CASSTNTGAGNTIYF
NA	TRBV6-1	TRBJ1-5	NA	TGTGCCAGCACCCAGGACAGTTCCAATCAGCCCCAGCATTTT	CASTQDSSNQPQHF
NA	TRBV15	TRBJ2-7	many	TGTGCCACCAGCAGAGATCCGGGATCCTACGAGCAGTACTTC	CATSRDPGSYEQYF
NA	TRBV4-1	TRBJ1-2	NA	TGCGCCAGCAGCTCTAACATTGGCGGGGGCTATGGCTACACCTTC	CASSSNIGGGYGYTF
NA	TRBV30	TRBJ2-5	NA	TGTGCCTGGAGTTGGGGCCAGGGTGAGCAAGAGACCCAGTACTTC	CAWSWGQGEQETQYF
NA	TRBV3-1	TRBJ1-5	many	TGTGCCAGCAGCCAAGGTTGGGGGGTAAATCAGCCCCAGCATTTT	CASSQGWGVNQPQHF
TRBD1	TRBV9	TRBJ2-7	many	TGTGCCAGCAGCTTCAGACAGGGCCACTCCTACGAGCAGTACTTC	CASSFRQGHSYEQYF
NA	TRBV29-1	TRBJ1-2	many	TGCAGCGTTGATCACGATAACTATGGCTACACCTTC	CSVDHDNYGYTF
TRBD1	TRBV29-1	TRBJ2-5	many	TGCAGCGTTGGAAAGGACAGGGGAGAGACCCAGTACTTC	CSVGKDRGETQYF
TRBD1	TRBV7-9	TRBJ1-5	many	TGTGCCAGCAGCGGAGACAGGGGTGGGCAGCCCCAGCATTTT	CASSGDRGGQPQHF
NA	TRBV11-2	TRBJ2-2	many	TGTGCCAGCAGGCCAGGACTAACCAGGGGCACCGGGGAGCTGTTTTTT	CASRPGLTRGTGELFF
TRBD1	TRBV24-1	TRBJ2-5	many	TGTGCCACCAGTGATCCAACAGGGGGAGAGACCCAGTACTTC	CATSDPTGGETQYF
NA	TRBV18	TRBJ2-7	many	TGTGCCAGCTCCGACTTGCCCCCCTACGAGCAGTACTTC	CASSDLPPYEQYF
TRBD2	TRBV7-3	TRBJ2-5	NA	TGTGCCAGCAGCCGGGGACTAAAAGAGACCCAGTACTTC	CASSRGLKETQYF
TRBD2	TRBV5-6	TRBJ2-4	many	TGTGCCAGCAGCTTGTCGGGACTAGTGAACATTCAGTACTTC	CASSLSGLVNIQYF
TRBD2	TRBV28	TRBJ2-7	many	TGTGCCAGCAGTTTATCCGGGAGGTATGGCGAGCAGTACTTC	CASSLSGRYGEQYF
TRBD1	TRBV12-3/TRBV12-4	TRBJ1-2	many	TGTGCCAGCAGTCGAGGACAGGGCTATGGCTACACCTTC	CASSRGQGYGYTF
NA	TRBV19	TRBJ2-7	many	TGTGCCAGTAGTACATCCACGGGACACTCCTACGAGCAGTACTTC	CASSTSTGHSYEQYF
NA	TRBV7-3	TRBJ2-5	many	TGTGCCAGCAGCTTTGGACTGCAAGAGACCCAGTACTTC	CASSFGLQETQYF
NA	TRBV12-3/TRBV12-4	TRBJ2-4	many	TGTGCCAGCAATAATGAATGGGGGTCAACTCAGTACTTC	CASNNEWGSTQYF
NA	TRBV28	TRBJ2-2	many	TGTGCCAGCAGTTTGATCTCGATGAACACCGGGGAGCTGTTTTTT	CASSLISMNTGELFF
TRBD1	TRBV20-1	TRBJ1-1	many	TGCAGTGCTAGAGATCCCTCGAGACAGGGGAACACTGAAGCTTTCTTT	CSARDPSRQGNTEAFF
TRBD2	TRBV3-1	TRBJ2-6	NA	TGTGCCAGCAGCCAAACGGGAGGGCCTGGGGCCAACGTCCTGACTTTC	CASSQTGGPGANVLTF
NA	TRBV5-1	TRBJ2-5	many	TGCGCCAGCAGAGATTTCGAGGAGACCCAGTACTTC	CASRDFEETQYF